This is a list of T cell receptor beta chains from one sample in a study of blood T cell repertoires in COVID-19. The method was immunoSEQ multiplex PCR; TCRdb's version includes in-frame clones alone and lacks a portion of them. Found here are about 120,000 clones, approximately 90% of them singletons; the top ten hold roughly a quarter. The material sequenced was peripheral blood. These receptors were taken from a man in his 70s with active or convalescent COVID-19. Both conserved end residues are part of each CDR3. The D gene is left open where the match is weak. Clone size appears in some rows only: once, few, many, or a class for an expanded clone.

CDR3nt: TGTGCCAGCAGTTACTTTCGGACAGGATTGGCTAACTATGGCTACACCTTC
CDR3aa: CASSYFRTGLANYGYTF
v_gene: TRBV6-2/TRBV6-3
abundance: .
d_gene: TRBD1
j_gene: TRBJ1-2

CDR3nt: TGTGCCTCCCCGACTAGTTCCGATACGCAGTATTTT
CDR3aa: CASPTSSDTQYF
v_gene: TRBV30
abundance: few
d_gene: .
j_gene: TRBJ2-3

CDR3nt: TGTGCCAGCACCCCCAGAAGCTCCTACGAGCAGTACTTC
CDR3aa: CASTPRSSYEQYF
v_gene: TRBV6-5
abundance: .
d_gene: .
j_gene: TRBJ2-7

CDR3nt: TGTGCCAGCGCCCCGGGATGGCGGGAGGATGAGCAGTTCTTC
CDR3aa: CASAPGWREDEQFF
v_gene: TRBV21-1
abundance: .
d_gene: .
j_gene: TRBJ2-1

CDR3nt: TGCAGCGTGGGAGCAGATACGCAGTATTTT
CDR3aa: CSVGADTQYF
v_gene: TRBV29-1
abundance: .
d_gene: .
j_gene: TRBJ2-3

CDR3nt: TGTGCCAGCAGCTTAATCAGACGGGCCGGGGAAGATACGCAGTATTTT
CDR3aa: CASSLIRRAGEDTQYF
v_gene: TRBV7-3
abundance: once
d_gene: .
j_gene: TRBJ2-3

CDR3nt: TGTGCCAGCCACTTAAGCGGGAGCGGCTACGAGCAGTACTTC
CDR3aa: CASHLSGSGYEQYF
v_gene: TRBV28
abundance: .
d_gene: TRBD2
j_gene: TRBJ2-7

CDR3nt: TGTGCCAGCAGCTTAGTATGGGACAGGGCCTACGAGCAGTACTTC
CDR3aa: CASSLVWDRAYEQYF
v_gene: TRBV11-2
abundance: few
d_gene: TRBD1
j_gene: TRBJ2-7

CDR3nt: TGTGCCAGCAGTGCCACCTACGAGCAGTACTTC
CDR3aa: CASSATYEQYF
v_gene: TRBV2
abundance: .
d_gene: .
j_gene: TRBJ2-7

CDR3nt: TGTGCCAGCAGCGTAGGGGGCGGGACCTCCTACGAGCAGTACTTC
CDR3aa: CASSVGGGTSYEQYF
v_gene: TRBV9
abundance: .
d_gene: .
j_gene: TRBJ2-7

CDR3nt: TGTGCCAGCAGCCAAGCCGGACAGAACTATGGCTACACCTTC
CDR3aa: CASSQAGQNYGYTF
v_gene: TRBV3-1/TRBV3-2
abundance: once
d_gene: .
j_gene: TRBJ1-2

CDR3nt: TGTGCCAGTAGTATAAGGTCGGTGCGGCGGGAGGGTCCCCCAAACTACGAGCAGTACTTC
CDR3aa: CASSIRSVRREGPPNYEQYF
v_gene: TRBV19
abundance: .
d_gene: TRBD2
j_gene: TRBJ2-7

CDR3nt: TGTGCCAGCAGTTTATCAGCCAAGCCCTACGAGCAGTACTTC
CDR3aa: CASSLSAKPYEQYF
v_gene: TRBV27
abundance: few
d_gene: .
j_gene: TRBJ2-7

CDR3nt: TGTGCCAGCAGTGTCCGGGTTTATGGCTACACCTTC
CDR3aa: CASSVRVYGYTF
v_gene: TRBV28
abundance: .
d_gene: .
j_gene: TRBJ1-2

CDR3nt: TGTGCCAGCAGCGTCCAGGTCGGCTACGAGCAGTACTTC
CDR3aa: CASSVQVGYEQYF
v_gene: TRBV9
abundance: .
d_gene: .
j_gene: TRBJ2-7

CDR3nt: TGTGCCTGGAAAACGGTAGGACAGGGGCACTCTGGAAACACCATATATTTT
CDR3aa: CAWKTVGQGHSGNTIYF
v_gene: TRBV30
abundance: .
d_gene: TRBD1
j_gene: TRBJ1-3

CDR3nt: TGTGCCAGCAGTTCGGGACAGGGCTATGGCTACACCTTC
CDR3aa: CASSSGQGYGYTF
v_gene: TRBV28
abundance: .
d_gene: TRBD1
j_gene: TRBJ1-2

CDR3nt: TGTGCCAGCAGCTTGGGCCTTCAAGAGACCCAGTACTTC
CDR3aa: CASSLGLQETQYF
v_gene: TRBV7-3
abundance: few
d_gene: .
j_gene: TRBJ2-5

CDR3nt: TGTGCCAGCAGCCAAGGGCTAGCGGCATCTGAGCAGTTCTTC
CDR3aa: CASSQGLAASEQFF
v_gene: TRBV14
abundance: .
d_gene: TRBD2
j_gene: TRBJ2-1

CDR3nt: TGTGCCACCAGTGATCCACAGCCAGGGGGCGATGGCTACACCTTC
CDR3aa: CATSDPQPGGDGYTF
v_gene: TRBV24-1
abundance: .
d_gene: TRBD1
j_gene: TRBJ1-2

CDR3nt: TGTGCCAGCAGCTACCACCGGGGGGCTCAGTGGGGGCCGTACGCCTACAATGAGCAGTTCTTC
CDR3aa: CASSYHRGAQWGPYAYNEQFF
v_gene: TRBV7-4
abundance: .
d_gene: .
j_gene: TRBJ2-1

CDR3nt: TGTGCCAGCAGCTTAGTCCGGCCGACAGGGGATAAAAACATTCAGTACTTC
CDR3aa: CASSLVRPTGDKNIQYF
v_gene: TRBV11-2
abundance: .
d_gene: TRBD1
j_gene: TRBJ2-4

CDR3nt: TGTGCCAGCACACAGACAGGGACCCCTGAAGCTTTCTTT
CDR3aa: CASTQTGTPEAFF
v_gene: TRBV28
abundance: .
d_gene: TRBD1
j_gene: TRBJ1-1

CDR3nt: TGCGCCAGCAGCACCCAGACAGGATCGAACACTGAAGCTTTCTTT
CDR3aa: CASSTQTGSNTEAFF
v_gene: TRBV5-1
abundance: .
d_gene: .
j_gene: TRBJ1-1

CDR3nt: TGCGCCAGCAGCCTGACAGTGTCTAACTATGGCTACACCTTC
CDR3aa: CASSLTVSNYGYTF
v_gene: TRBV5-1
abundance: .
d_gene: .
j_gene: TRBJ1-2

CDR3nt: TGTGCCAGCAGCCGCTCCGGGACAGGAGGGACTGAAGCTTTCTTT
CDR3aa: CASSRSGTGGTEAFF
v_gene: TRBV6-5
abundance: .
d_gene: TRBD1
j_gene: TRBJ1-1

CDR3nt: TGTGCCAGCAGCTCGAGGGGGACTAGCGGGAGCGGAGAGACCCAGTACTTC
CDR3aa: CASSSRGTSGSGETQYF
v_gene: TRBV7-2
abundance: .
d_gene: TRBD2
j_gene: TRBJ2-5

CDR3nt: TGTGCCAGCACGAGACAAGAGACCCAGTACTTC
CDR3aa: CASTRQETQYF
v_gene: TRBV6-5
abundance: .
d_gene: .
j_gene: TRBJ2-5

CDR3nt: TGTGCCATCAGTGAGAACAGGGGGCAGGAGACCCAGTACTTC
CDR3aa: CAISENRGQETQYF
v_gene: TRBV10-3
abundance: .
d_gene: TRBD1
j_gene: TRBJ2-5

CDR3nt: TGCGCCAGCAGTGAGCAAGGGATAGCGGCGAATGAGCAGTTCTTC
CDR3aa: CASSEQGIAANEQFF
v_gene: TRBV10-2
abundance: .
d_gene: .
j_gene: TRBJ2-1

CDR3nt: TGTGCCAGTTCGCCCCAGGGACTTCCTAATGAAAAACTGTTTTTT
CDR3aa: CASSPQGLPNEKLFF
v_gene: TRBV19
abundance: .
d_gene: .
j_gene: TRBJ1-4

CDR3nt: TGTGCTAGTGGACCCGACAGCTACGAGCAGTACTTC
CDR3aa: CASGPDSYEQYF
v_gene: TRBV12-5
abundance: .
d_gene: .
j_gene: TRBJ2-7

CDR3nt: TGTGCCAACAGTCGCCGGACAGGGGGCGAGCAGTACTTC
CDR3aa: CANSRRTGGEQYF
v_gene: TRBV27
abundance: .
d_gene: TRBD1
j_gene: TRBJ2-7

CDR3nt: TGTGCCAGCAGCGTAGGATCCCTAGCGGGGCAAGAGACCCAGTACTTC
CDR3aa: CASSVGSLAGQETQYF
v_gene: TRBV9
abundance: .
d_gene: TRBD2
j_gene: TRBJ2-5

CDR3nt: TGTGCCAGCAGCCCCCCCACAGGGGGTCTCGGAGTCCAAGAGACCCAGTACTTC
CDR3aa: CASSPPTGGLGVQETQYF
v_gene: TRBV7-9
abundance: .
d_gene: TRBD1
j_gene: TRBJ2-5

CDR3nt: TGTGCCATCAGTGACCTCCCCAATTCACCCCTCCACTTT
CDR3aa: CAISDLPNSPLHF
v_gene: TRBV10-3
abundance: once
d_gene: .
j_gene: TRBJ1-6

CDR3nt: TGTGCCACCAGCAGCGAAGCGGGAATCGGAGAGACCCAGTACTTC
CDR3aa: CATSSEAGIGETQYF
v_gene: TRBV15
abundance: .
d_gene: TRBD2
j_gene: TRBJ2-5

CDR3nt: TGTGCCAGCAGCTTAAACATGGTAACAGATACGCAGTATTTT
CDR3aa: CASSLNMVTDTQYF
v_gene: TRBV11-2
abundance: .
d_gene: .
j_gene: TRBJ2-3

CDR3nt: TGTGCCAGCAGCTTGGGGGTCGACAGGTACAATGAGCAGTTCTTC
CDR3aa: CASSLGVDRYNEQFF
v_gene: TRBV5-8
abundance: .
d_gene: .
j_gene: TRBJ2-1

CDR3nt: TGTGCCTGGAGCCCCCCGACAGATACGCAGTATTTT
CDR3aa: CAWSPPTDTQYF
v_gene: TRBV30
abundance: .
d_gene: .
j_gene: TRBJ2-3

CDR3nt: TGTGCCATCAGTTCACCCGGCACAGGGCGGGGGGATGAGCAGTTCTTC
CDR3aa: CAISSPGTGRGDEQFF
v_gene: TRBV10-3
abundance: .
d_gene: TRBD2
j_gene: TRBJ2-1

CDR3nt: TGTGCCAGCTCCGGACAGGGAAAGGGTAATTCACCCCTCCACTTT
CDR3aa: CASSGQGKGNSPLHF
v_gene: TRBV18
abundance: once
d_gene: TRBD1
j_gene: TRBJ1-6

CDR3nt: TGTGCCAGCACTCCTTCCTTGGGACAGGGGGCGAAGGGTGAGCAGTTCTTC
CDR3aa: CASTPSLGQGAKGEQFF
v_gene: TRBV28
abundance: .
d_gene: TRBD1
j_gene: TRBJ2-1

CDR3nt: TGTGCCAGCAGTTCTAGACCGACTGGCGTTCAGGGACTTACCTACGAGCAGTACTTC
CDR3aa: CASSSRPTGVQGLTYEQYF
v_gene: TRBV28
abundance: .
d_gene: .
j_gene: TRBJ2-7

CDR3nt: TGCGCCAGCAGCCAAGATGGCTGGAGCTCCTACAATGAGCAGTTCTTC
CDR3aa: CASSQDGWSSYNEQFF
v_gene: TRBV4-1
abundance: .
d_gene: .
j_gene: TRBJ2-1

CDR3nt: TGTGCCAGCAGCGGGGAAGGGGGTCGAGGCGGGGAGCTGTTTTTT
CDR3aa: CASSGEGGRGGELFF
v_gene: TRBV9
abundance: .
d_gene: .
j_gene: TRBJ2-2

CDR3nt: TGTGCCAGCAGCTTAGGAGGGCAGGTCTACGAGCAGTACTTC
CDR3aa: CASSLGGQVYEQYF
v_gene: TRBV7-2
abundance: .
d_gene: .
j_gene: TRBJ2-7

CDR3nt: TGCGCCAGCAGTGAGTTACGGGAAGCTTTCTTT
CDR3aa: CASSELREAFF
v_gene: TRBV10-2
abundance: .
d_gene: .
j_gene: TRBJ1-1

CDR3nt: TGTGCCAGCAGTTTAACGGGGGCCTACGAGCAGTACTTC
CDR3aa: CASSLTGAYEQYF
v_gene: TRBV28
abundance: .
d_gene: .
j_gene: TRBJ2-7

CDR3nt: TGTGCCAGCAGTTCAGCCGGGACAGGGGGCGCGTACTATGGCTACACCTTC
CDR3aa: CASSSAGTGGAYYGYTF
v_gene: TRBV27
abundance: .
d_gene: TRBD1
j_gene: TRBJ1-2

CDR3nt: TGTGCCAGCTCACCCTCCGGGACAGGCTATCAGCCCCAGCATTTT
CDR3aa: CASSPSGTGYQPQHF
v_gene: TRBV18
abundance: once
d_gene: TRBD1
j_gene: TRBJ1-5

CDR3nt: TGTGCCTGGAGTGCTGCAGGGGGCAAACAGCCCCAGCATTTT
CDR3aa: CAWSAAGGKQPQHF
v_gene: TRBV30
abundance: few
d_gene: TRBD1
j_gene: TRBJ1-5

CDR3nt: TGCGCCAGCCAGTGTGGGGGGGAGGGAGTAGTCGACGAGCAGTACTTC
CDR3aa: CASQCGGEGVVDEQYF
v_gene: TRBV10-1
abundance: .
d_gene: TRBD2
j_gene: TRBJ2-7

CDR3nt: TGTGCCAGCAGTCTCGGGACTGTAGCGGTTTCCTACAATGAGCAGTTCTTC
CDR3aa: CASSLGTVAVSYNEQFF
v_gene: TRBV5-4
abundance: .
d_gene: .
j_gene: TRBJ2-1

CDR3nt: TGCAGTGCTAGTCTAGGCGGGAGTGGAAATGAGCAGTTCTTC
CDR3aa: CSASLGGSGNEQFF
v_gene: TRBV20-1
abundance: .
d_gene: TRBD2
j_gene: TRBJ2-1

CDR3nt: TGTGCCAGCAGCTTGTTAGGGGTCTCCTACGAGCAGTACTTC
CDR3aa: CASSLLGVSYEQYF
v_gene: TRBV28
abundance: .
d_gene: .
j_gene: TRBJ2-7

CDR3nt: TGTGCCAGCAGCCAAGATTGGCAGAACACTGAAGCTTTCTTT
CDR3aa: CASSQDWQNTEAFF
v_gene: TRBV4-2
abundance: .
d_gene: .
j_gene: TRBJ1-1

CDR3nt: TGTGCCAGCTTGGGGCAACAGAAATTAAATCAGCCCCAGCATTTT
CDR3aa: CASLGQQKLNQPQHF
v_gene: TRBV28
abundance: .
d_gene: .
j_gene: TRBJ1-5